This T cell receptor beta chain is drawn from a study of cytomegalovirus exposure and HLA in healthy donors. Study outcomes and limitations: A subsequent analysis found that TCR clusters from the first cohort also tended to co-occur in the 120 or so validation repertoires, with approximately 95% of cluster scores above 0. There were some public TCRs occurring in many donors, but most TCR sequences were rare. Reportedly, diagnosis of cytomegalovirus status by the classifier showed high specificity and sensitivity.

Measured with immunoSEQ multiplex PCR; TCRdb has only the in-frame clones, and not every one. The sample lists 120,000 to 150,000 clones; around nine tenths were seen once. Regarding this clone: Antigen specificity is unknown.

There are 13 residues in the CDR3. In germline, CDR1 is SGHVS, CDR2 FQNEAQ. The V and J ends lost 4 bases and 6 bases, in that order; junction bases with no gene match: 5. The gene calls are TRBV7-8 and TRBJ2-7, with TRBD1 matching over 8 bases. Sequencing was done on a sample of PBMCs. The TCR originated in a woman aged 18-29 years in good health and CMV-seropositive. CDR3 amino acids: CASSSHDRGEQYF. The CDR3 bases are TGTGCCAGCAGCTCTCACGACAGGGGCGAGCAGTACTTC. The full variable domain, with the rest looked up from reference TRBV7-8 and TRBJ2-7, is GAGVSQSPRYKVAKRGQDVALRCDPISGHVSLFWYQQALGQGPEFLTYFQNEAQLDKSGLPSDRFFAERPEGSVSTLKIQRTQQEDSAVYLCASSSHDRGEQYFGPGTRLTVT.